This is a list of T cell receptor beta chains from one sample in a study of patients and donors after allogeneic stem cell transplantation. TCRdb re-analysed the RT-PCR reads in MiXCR, keeping a single row per CDR3 protein. The sample includes hundreds of thousands of distinct CDR3 sequences, around 40% of them seen just once. Sequencing used blood, either unsorted or a sorted T cell fraction (not recorded which). The receptors originated from a human donor who was either an allogeneic HSCT recipient or a stem cell or donor lymphocyte infusion donor (not recorded which). It is not recorded whose cells these are; they may come from a transplant donor. The CDR3 runs from the conserved cysteine through the conserved F or W. D genes are given only for firm matches. The size entry is marked missing in some rows and otherwise reads once, few, many or a size class.

D: -; size: -; J: TRBJ2-5; V: TRBV4-1; length: 14; DNA: TGCGCCAGCAGCCAGTACGGGGGCGGTGAGACCCAGTACTTC; CDR3: CASSQYGGGETQYF
D: TRBD2; size: -; J: TRBJ2-3; V: TRBV7-9; length: 16; DNA: TGTGCCAGCAGCGGAATAGCGGGGGCCCCCACAGATACGCAGTATTTT; CDR3: CASSGIAGAPTDTQYF
D: TRBD2; size: few; J: TRBJ2-1; V: TRBV20-1; length: 15; DNA: TGCAGTGCTAGTTTGAGGCCTAGCGGGGGGGCCTTAAAGTTCTTC; CDR3: CSASLRPSGGALKFF
D: -; size: many; J: TRBJ2-3; V: TRBV5-1; length: 14; DNA: TGCGCCAGCAGCTTGGGCGCGGGGAAAGATACGCAGTATTTT; CDR3: CASSLGAGKDTQYF
D: TRBD2; size: -; J: TRBJ2-1; V: TRBV20-1; length: 16; DNA: TGCAGTGCTAGAGGATCGGTAGCGGGGATCAGCCATGAGCAGTTCTTC; CDR3: CSARGSVAGISHEQFF
D: TRBD1; size: few; J: TRBJ1-3; V: TRBV12-3/TRBV12-4; length: 14; DNA: TGTGCCAGCAGTCGACAGGGGACCCGGGACACCATATATTTT; CDR3: CASSRQGTRDTIYF
D: -; size: few; J: TRBJ2-4; V: TRBV12-3/TRBV12-4; length: 14; DNA: TGTGCCAGCAGTTTCGCAGGGGGGAAAAACATTCAGTACTTC; CDR3: CASSFAGGKNIQYF
D: -; size: few; J: TRBJ2-2; V: TRBV15; length: 13; DNA: TGTGCCACCAGGGAGTTGAACACCGGGGAGCTGTTTTTT; CDR3: CATRELNTGELFF
D: -; size: -; J: TRBJ2-3; V: TRBV5-6; length: 13; DNA: TGTGCCAGCAGTCTGCCTGTAACGAATACGCAGTATTTT; CDR3: CASSLPVTNTQYF
D: -; size: -; J: TRBJ2-1; V: TRBV20-1; length: 12; DNA: TGCAGTGCTCAGGCTGGGCACAATGAGCAGTTCTTC; CDR3: CSAQAGHNEQFF
D: -; size: few; J: TRBJ1-2; V: TRBV6-1; length: 15; DNA: TGTGCCAGCAGTGAAGGGGGAACGGCTAACTATGGCTACACCTTC; CDR3: CASSEGGTANYGYTF
D: -; size: few; J: TRBJ2-4; V: TRBV20-1; length: 14; DNA: TGCAGTGCTGGAGAAAGCGGATCCAAAAACATTCAGTACTTC; CDR3: CSAGESGSKNIQYF
D: -; size: -; J: TRBJ1-1; V: TRBV28; length: 16; DNA: TGTGCCAGCAGTTTTCTTACAGCACCCTGGAACACTGAAGCTTTCTTT; CDR3: CASSFLTAPWNTEAFF
D: -; size: few; J: TRBJ1-5; V: TRBV25-1; length: 14; DNA: TGTGCCAGCAGTGTTTCTGTGAGCAATCAGCCCCAGCATTTT; CDR3: CASSVSVSNQPQHF